A selection of T cell receptor beta chains follows, all from one sample in a study of molecular identifiers for immune sequencing clone quantification. TCRdb fed the PCR reads into MiXCR, producing one record per CDR3 protein. The table includes a few hundred thousand distinct CDR3 sequences, 24% detected once. Source material: naive CD8+ T cells from blood, with Jurkat cell RNA spiked in. Receptors were obtained from a human donor in good health. Some libraries in this study had Jurkat cell RNA spiked in. Each CDR3 is given with its conserved first and last residue. The order of the fields is J gene, clone size, D gene, V gene, CDR3 protein, CDR3 DNA. A D gene is named only where the DNA matches it firmly. A clone size is listed for some rows: how often the clone was seen (once, few, many), or a class if it is expanded.

TRBJ2-7 few NA TRBV2 CASSLDTGTNYEQYF TGTGCCAGCAGTCTCGATACCGGGACGAACTACGAGCAGTACTTC
TRBJ2-7 NA NA TRBV6-6 CASSPTGGKSYEQYF TGTGCCAGCAGCCCCACCGGAGGGAAGTCCTACGAGCAGTACTTC
TRBJ2-3 once NA TRBV20-1 CSAREASEPAASTDTQYF TGCAGTGCTAGAGAGGCTTCGGAACCTGCAGCCAGCACAGATACGCAGTATTTT
TRBJ2-7 many NA TRBV6-1 CASSPPWTEAYEQYF TGTGCCAGCAGCCCCCCTTGGACAGAAGCCTACGAGCAGTACTTC
TRBJ1-1 few NA TRBV30 CAWSVTLNTEAFF TGTGCCTGGAGTGTCACCCTTAACACTGAAGCTTTCTTT
TRBJ2-3 NA TRBD2 TRBV7-6 CASSLGLAGVGDTLYF TGTGCCAGCAGCCTGGGACTAGCGGGAGTTGGAGATACGCTGTATTTT
TRBJ2-5 NA TRBD1 TRBV6-2/TRBV6-3 CASSNLWTGEIEAQYF TGTGCCAGCAGTAACCTCTGGACAGGGGAAATTGAGGCCCAGTACTTC
TRBJ1-2 many TRBD1 TRBV30 CAWRLRGSGGTGYTF TGTGCCTGGAGACTAAGGGGGTCAGGGGGCACTGGCTACACCTTC
TRBJ2-7 NA TRBD2 TRBV19 CASSIASGYSYEQYF TGTGCCAGTAGTATTGCTAGCGGTTACTCCTACGAGCAGTACTTC
TRBJ2-3 few TRBD2 TRBV6-6 CASNNALAGKLTDTQYF TGTGCCAGCAATAACGCACTAGCGGGCAAGCTCACAGATACGCAGTATTTT
TRBJ2-5 many TRBD2 TRBV6-6 CASSLNPPGRETQYF TGTGCCAGCAGCCTCAATCCTCCCGGGAGGGAGACCCAGTACTTC
TRBJ2-7 many TRBD1 TRBV30 CAWADRGLSYEQYF TGTGCCTGGGCTGACAGGGGGCTCTCCTACGAGCAGTACTTC
TRBJ2-1 many NA TRBV12-3/TRBV12-4 CASSLLGEYNEQFF TGTGCCAGCAGTTTACTAGGAGAATACAATGAGCAGTTCTTC
TRBJ1-5 NA NA TRBV19 CASSIWVDGNQPQHF TGTGCCAGTAGTATTTGGGTTGACGGCAATCAGCCCCAGCATTTT
TRBJ1-2 NA NA TRBV28 CASSPPGGGQSNYGYTF TGTGCCAGCAGTCCCCCGGGCGGGGGGCAAAGTAACTATGGCTACACCTTC
TRBJ2-2 NA NA TRBV19 CASSATELRVTGELFF TGTGCCAGTAGTGCCACGGAATTGAGGGTCACCGGGGAGCTGTTTTTT
TRBJ2-7 NA NA TRBV12-3/TRBV12-4 CASSSSVCSWYEQYF TGTGCCAGCAGTTCCTCGGTGTGTTCTTGGTACGAGCAGTACTTC
TRBJ2-2 NA NA TRBV7-9 CASSLKVSDLISVKLFF TGTGCCAGCAGCTTAAAGGTATCGGACCTCATATCCGTGAAGCTGTTTTTT
TRBJ2-1 NA NA TRBV7-2 CASFPLTDSYNEQFF TGTGCCAGCTTCCCCCTCACCGACTCCTACAATGAGCAATTCTTC
TRBJ1-2 NA NA TRBV27 CASGLMGGPYGYTF TGTGCCAGCGGTTTAATGGGGGGGCCCTATGGCTACACCTTC
TRBJ2-2 NA NA TRBV19 CAGTLQVSGELFF TGTGCCGGTACCCTCCAGGTTTCCGGGGAGCTGTTTTTT
TRBJ2-7 many TRBD2 TRBV9 CASSVGSGRPYEQYF TGTGCCAGCAGCGTAGGTAGCGGGAGGCCCTACGAGCAGTACTTC
TRBJ1-5 many TRBD1 TRBV28 CASSLSGTGRDQPQHF TGTGCCAGCAGTTTGTCTGGGACAGGGAGGGATCAGCCCCAGCATTTT
TRBJ2-7 few NA TRBV14 CASSQDFRRGSGAYEQYF TGTGCCAGCAGCCAAGATTTTCGTCGTGGCTCCGGGGCCTACGAGCAGTACTTC
TRBJ1-4 few TRBD1 TRBV4-3 CASSRTGTGGLGNEKLFF TGCGCCAGCAGCCGCACCGGGACAGGGGGCTTGGGTAATGAAAAACTGTTTTTT
TRBJ2-2 NA NA TRBV12-3/TRBV12-4 CASSGREGPYTGELFF TGTGCCAGCAGTGGCCGTGAGGGGCCGTACACCGGGGAGCTGTTTTTT
TRBJ1-6 few NA TRBV3-2 CASSQDRWQKNSPLHF TGTGCCAGCAGCCAAGATAGGTGGCAGAAAAATTCACCCCTCCACTTT
TRBJ2-7 few TRBD2 TRBV19 CASATFSGRYGYEQYF TGTGCCAGTGCTACATTCTCCGGGAGGTACGGCTACGAGCAGTACTTC
TRBJ2-3 NA NA TRBV7-2 CASSRGISTDMQYF TGTGCCAGCAGCCGCGGGATTAGCACAGATATGCAGTATTTT
TRBJ2-3 few TRBD2 TRBV27 CASSLRGLAVSSTDTQYF TGTGCCAGCAGTTTAAGGGGACTAGCGGTTTCGAGCACAGATACGCAGTATTTT
TRBJ2-7 NA TRBD1 TRBV27 CASKSGQGAREQYF TGTGCCAGCAAATCGGGACAGGGGGCGCGTGAGCAGTACTTC
TRBJ2-1 NA TRBD1 TRBV13 CASSLTGGHEQFF TGTGCCAGCAGCTTAACAGGGGGACATGAGCAGTTCTTC
TRBJ2-7 many TRBD2 TRBV7-9 CASSLAGNGYEQYF TGTGCCAGCAGCCTAGCGGGAAACGGTTACGAGCAGTACTTC
TRBJ2-7 NA NA TRBV7-6 CASSLDGSGRYERYF TGTGCCAGCAGCTTAGACGGATCCGGCCGATACGAGCGGTACTTC
TRBJ1-2 NA NA TRBV11-2 CASSLRGSGYGYTF TGTGCCAGCAGCTTACGGGGATCAGGCTATGGCTACACCTTC
TRBJ2-2 many TRBD2 TRBV9 CASSETSGTDTGELFF TGTGCCAGCAGCGAAACTAGCGGGACGGACACCGGGGAGCTGTTTTTT
TRBJ2-1 many NA TRBV20-1 CSASPAGGEQFF TGCAGTGCTAGCCCCGCAGGTGGAGAGCAGTTCTTC
TRBJ2-2 many NA TRBV7-9 CASGLTGRGSGELFF TGTGCCAGCGGATTGACGGGGCGCGGATCCGGGGAGCTGTTTTTT
TRBJ2-5 many NA TRBV13 CASSLGGQQETQYF TGTGCCAGCAGCTTAGGAGGACAGCAAGAGACCCAGTACTTC
TRBJ2-5 few NA TRBV3-1 CASSQALYEGVETQYF TGTGCCAGCAGCCAAGCTTTGTATGAGGGGGTAGAGACCCAGTACTTC
TRBJ2-2 NA TRBD2 TRBV14 CASSQDGVRGSGTNTGELFF TGTGCCAGCAGCCAAGATGGTGTCCGGGGTAGCGGGACGAACACCGGGGAGCTGTTTTTT
TRBJ2-5 NA TRBD2 TRBV7-9 CASSMRTSGGQQETQYF TGTGCCAGCAGCATGAGAACTAGCGGGGGGCAGCAAGAGACCCAGTACTTC
TRBJ2-2 few NA TRBV6-2/TRBV6-3 CASSLFRENTGELFF TGTGCCAGCAGTTTGTTTCGGGAGAACACCGGGGAGCTGTTTTTT
TRBJ1-1 NA NA TRBV12-5 CASGYLGGEAEAFF TGTGCTAGTGGGTACCTGGGTGGAGAGGCTGAAGCTTTCTTT
TRBJ2-5 NA NA TRBV4-3 CASSQDIGAQETQYF TGCGCCAGCAGCCAAGATATTGGGGCTCAAGAGACCCAGTACTTC
TRBJ2-1 NA NA TRBV20-1 CSARASTSNEQFF TGCAGTGCTAGAGCTTCCACTAGTAATGAGCAGTTCTTC
TRBJ2-5 few NA TRBV6-2/TRBV6-3 CASSYTGVVVGQETQYF TGTGCCAGCAGTTACACGGGGGTGGTGGTGGGCCAAGAGACCCAGTACTTC
TRBJ2-4 NA NA TRBV19 CASSSWTGTTRRGAKNIQYF TGTGCCAGTAGTTCTTGGACAGGGACTACTAGAAGGGGGGCCAAAAACATTCAGTACTTC
TRBJ2-3 NA TRBD2 TRBV6-2/TRBV6-3 CASGGLAGTDTQYF TGTGCCAGCGGGGGACTAGCGGGCACAGATACGCAGTATTTT
TRBJ2-1 NA NA TRBV4-1 CASSQDPIGGGAYEQFF TGCGCCAGCAGCCAAGACCCCATAGGGGGGGGGGCCTATGAGCAGTTCTTC
TRBJ2-7 NA NA TRBV5-1 CASSLAPGASYEQYF TGCGCCAGCAGCTTGGCCCCGGGGGCGTCCTACGAGCAGTACTTC
TRBJ1-1 many NA TRBV5-5 CASSLAPWGNTEAFF TGTGCCAGCAGCTTGGCTCCTTGGGGGAACACTGAAGCTTTCTTT